A selection of T cell receptor beta chains follows, all from one sample in a study of T cell clones after liver transplantation. Sequencing used immunoSEQ multiplex PCR; TCRdb keeps in-frame clones, though not all of them. The sample carries approximately 51,000 clones, roughly 71% recorded once. Here the sequenced sample was CD4+ T cells from blood, taken roughly 55 months after liver transplant. Every receptor here comes from a human patient who received a liver transplant. The graft donor may have given rise to some T cells. The CDR3 runs from the conserved cysteine through the conserved F or W. The D gene is left open where the match is weak. The size of a clone is reported for some rows only, either as once, few or many, or as a class for expanded clones.

TRBV5-1	once	NA	TRBJ2-2	CASSDDRSANTGELFF	TGCGCCAGCAGCGATGACAGAAGCGCGAACACCGGGGAGCTGTTTTTT
TRBV5-1	NA	TRBD1	TRBJ2-7	CASSLSTGAGEQYF	TGCGCCAGCAGCCTATCGACAGGGGCCGGCGAGCAGTACTTC
TRBV10-1	NA	TRBD1	TRBJ2-5	CASSEGTGGMRETQYF	TGCGCCAGCAGTGAGGGTACAGGGGGGATGAGAGAGACCCAGTACTTC
TRBV2	NA	TRBD1	TRBJ1-5	CASSEGRGNQPQHF	TGTGCCAGCAGCGAGGGCAGGGGGAATCAGCCCCAGCATTTT
TRBV11-2	few	NA	TRBJ2-7	CASSLVRTGEQYF	TGTGCCAGCAGCTTGGTGAGGACGGGCGAGCAGTACTTC
TRBV7-2	NA	NA	TRBJ2-1	CASSLAAQGGNEQFF	TGTGCCAGCAGCTTAGCGGCTCAGGGTGGAAATGAGCAGTTCTTC
TRBV9	few	NA	TRBJ2-1	CASSVGPGTYNEQFF	TGTGCCAGCAGCGTAGGACCAGGGACCTACAATGAGCAGTTCTTC
TRBV5-8	once	NA	TRBJ2-3	CASSLYRSGTDTQYF	TGTGCCAGCAGCTTGTACCGCAGTGGCACAGATACGCAGTATTTT
TRBV7-9	NA	NA	TRBJ1-1	CASSRVGFGTSNTEAFF	TGTGCCAGCAGCCGAGTTGGATTCGGGACTTCGAACACTGAAGCTTTCTTT
TRBV7-2	NA	NA	TRBJ2-2	CASSLGVQGSSYTGELFF	TGTGCCAGCAGCTTAGGGGTACAAGGGTCCTCGTATACCGGGGAGCTGTTTTTT
TRBV5-5	NA	NA	TRBJ1-4	CASSSWTNEKLFF	TGTGCCAGCAGCTCGTGGACCAATGAAAAACTGTTTTTT
TRBV10-3	NA	NA	TRBJ1-6	CAISAGSNSPLHF	TGTGCCATCAGCGCAGGGAGTAATTCACCCCTCCACTTT
TRBV30	NA	NA	TRBJ1-1	CAWSVNGGSGTEAFF	TGTGCCTGGAGTGTGAATGGGGGATCGGGCACTGAAGCTTTCTTT
TRBV30	NA	NA	TRBJ1-2	CAWSVGVGYTF	TGTGCCTGGAGTGTAGGGGTAGGCTACACCTTC
TRBV6-7	NA	NA	TRBJ2-7	CASSYSSNGRPYEQYF	TGTGCCAGCAGTTACTCTAGCAACGGAAGACCCTACGAGCAGTACTTC
TRBV28	NA	TRBD2	TRBJ2-2	CASSPMGGYLSGELFF	TGTGCCAGCAGCCCGATGGGGGGGTATCTATCCGGGGAGCTGTTTTTT
TRBV2	NA	NA	TRBJ2-3	CASSEPEADTQYF	TGTGCCAGCAGTGAACCCGAAGCAGATACGCAGTATTTT
TRBV7-3	NA	NA	TRBJ2-1	CASSSGTRGYNEQFF	TGTGCCAGCAGCTCGGGGACCAGGGGCTACAATGAGCAGTTCTTC
TRBV10-3	NA	NA	TRBJ2-1	CAISERYGYNEQFF	TGTGCCATCAGTGAGAGGTACGGATACAATGAGCAGTTCTTC
TRBV28	few	NA	TRBJ1-2	CASSLQNLGYTF	TGTGCCAGCAGTCTTCAGAACCTGGGCTACACCTTC
TRBV5-4	NA	TRBD1	TRBJ1-2	CASRNQGASGYTF	TGTGCCAGCAGAAATCAGGGGGCAAGTGGCTACACCTTC
TRBV4-1	NA	NA	TRBJ1-4	CASSPDGEANEKLFF	TGCGCCAGCAGTCCCGACGGGGAGGCAAATGAAAAACTGTTTTTT